One T cell receptor beta chain is described in this entry. Profiled with immunoSEQ multiplex PCR; TCRdb holds only in-frame clones, not every one. Of fewer than 300,000 clones detected, 80% to 90% appear once; the ten largest clones hold just under 6.5%. This sample is part of a study of blood T cell repertoires in COVID-19. Study summary: Donors in the United States, Italy and Spain gave samples during acute or convalescent COVID-19. T cells, B-cell-depleted T cells, or PBMCs provided the cDNA or gDNA that served as material.

This CDR3 has 14 amino acids. One Seattle source followed patients from active infection through their disease course. The chain uses TRBV12-2 and TRBJ2-3; the D segment call TRBD1 is taken from the table without a DNA check. TRBV12-2 is flagged as a pseudogene. Sequenced: peripheral blood. The receptor's source is a woman aged 50 to 60 with COVID-19, enrolled during active disease. The DNA of the CDR3 is TGTGCAAGTCGCTTATGGCAGGGCACAGATACGCAGTATTTT. Translating it yields CASRLWQGTDTQYF.